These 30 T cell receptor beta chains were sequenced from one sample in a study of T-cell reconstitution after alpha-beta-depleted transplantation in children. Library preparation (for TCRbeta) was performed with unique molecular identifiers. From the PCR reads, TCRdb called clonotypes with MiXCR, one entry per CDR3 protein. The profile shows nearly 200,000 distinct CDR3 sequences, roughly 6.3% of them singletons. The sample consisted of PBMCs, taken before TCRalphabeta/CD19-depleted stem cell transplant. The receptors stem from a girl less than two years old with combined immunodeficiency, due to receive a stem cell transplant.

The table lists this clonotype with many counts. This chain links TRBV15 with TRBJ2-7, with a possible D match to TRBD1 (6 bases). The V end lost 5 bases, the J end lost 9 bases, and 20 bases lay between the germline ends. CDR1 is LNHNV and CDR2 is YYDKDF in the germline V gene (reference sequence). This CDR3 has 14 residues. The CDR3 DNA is TGTGCCACCAGCGAACCCGGGACAACTACGAGGCAGTACTTC. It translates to CATSEPGTTTRQYF. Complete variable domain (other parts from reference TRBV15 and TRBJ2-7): DAMVIQNPRYQVTQFGKPVTLSCSQTLNHNVMYWYQQKSSQAPKLLFHYYDKDFNNEADTPDNFQSRRPNTSFCFLDIRSPGLGDTAMYLCATSEPGTTTRQYFGPGTRLTVT.

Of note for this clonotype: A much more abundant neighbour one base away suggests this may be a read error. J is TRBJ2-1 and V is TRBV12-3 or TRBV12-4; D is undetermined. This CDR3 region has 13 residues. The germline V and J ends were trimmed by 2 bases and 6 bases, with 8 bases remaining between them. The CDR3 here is CASSLTGTNEQFF. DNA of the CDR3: TGTGCCAGCAGTTTAACTGGCACCAATGAGCAGTTCTTC.

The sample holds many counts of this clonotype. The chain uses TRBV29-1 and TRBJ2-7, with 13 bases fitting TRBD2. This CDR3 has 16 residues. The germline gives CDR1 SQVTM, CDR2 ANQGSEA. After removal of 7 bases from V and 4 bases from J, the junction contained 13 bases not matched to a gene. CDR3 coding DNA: TGCAGCGCCGAAACACCGGGACTAGCGGGATTTTACGAGCAGTACTTC. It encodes CSAETPGLAGFYEQYF.

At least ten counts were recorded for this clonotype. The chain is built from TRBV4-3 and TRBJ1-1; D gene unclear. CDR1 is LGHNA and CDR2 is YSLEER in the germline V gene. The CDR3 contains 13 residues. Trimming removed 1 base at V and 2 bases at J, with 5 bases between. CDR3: CASSQVSNTEAFF. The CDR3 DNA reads TGCGCCAGCAGCCAAGTCTCAAACACTGAAGCTTTCTTT.

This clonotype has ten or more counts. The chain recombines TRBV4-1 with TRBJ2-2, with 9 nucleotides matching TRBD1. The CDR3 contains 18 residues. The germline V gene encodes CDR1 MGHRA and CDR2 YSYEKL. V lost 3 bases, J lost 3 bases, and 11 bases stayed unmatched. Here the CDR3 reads CASSHYLQGAGYTGELFF. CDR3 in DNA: TGCGCCAGCAGCCACTACTTACAGGGGGCCGGCTACACCGGGGAGCTGTTTTTT.

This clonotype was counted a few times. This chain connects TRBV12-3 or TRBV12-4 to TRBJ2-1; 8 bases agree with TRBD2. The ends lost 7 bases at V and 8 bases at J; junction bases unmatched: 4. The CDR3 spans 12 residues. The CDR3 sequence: CASNGLAYEQFF. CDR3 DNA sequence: TGTGCCAGCAATGGACTAGCCTATGAGCAGTTCTTC.

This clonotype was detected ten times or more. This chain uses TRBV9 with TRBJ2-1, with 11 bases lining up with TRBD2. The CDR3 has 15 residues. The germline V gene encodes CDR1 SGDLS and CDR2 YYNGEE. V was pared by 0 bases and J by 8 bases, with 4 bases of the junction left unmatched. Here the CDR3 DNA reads TGTGCCAGCAGCGTAGGGGATAGCGGGAGGGATGAGCAGTTCTTC. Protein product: CASSVGDSGRDEQFF. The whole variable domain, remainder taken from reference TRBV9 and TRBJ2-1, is DSGVTQTPKHLITATGQRVTLRCSPRSGDLSVYWYQQSLDQGLQFLIQYYNGEERAKGNILERFSAQQFPDLHSELNLSSLELGDSALYFCASSVGDSGRDEQFFGPGTRLTVL.

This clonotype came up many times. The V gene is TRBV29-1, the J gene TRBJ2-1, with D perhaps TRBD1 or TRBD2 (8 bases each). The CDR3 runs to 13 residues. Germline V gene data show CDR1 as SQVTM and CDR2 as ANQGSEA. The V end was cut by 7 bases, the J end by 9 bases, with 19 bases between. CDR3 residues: CSAGGGGLREQFF. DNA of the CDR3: TGCAGCGCAGGGGGCGGGGGGCTACGTGAGCAGTTCTTC.

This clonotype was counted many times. The DNA of the CDR3 is TGTGCCAGCAGCCTACAGGGTAGATTGCACTACGAGCAGTACTTC. It translates to CASSLQGRLHYEQYF. The rearrangement links TRBV12-3 or TRBV12-4 to TRBJ2-7, with D maybe TRBD1 (6 bases). CDR3 length equals 15 residues. V shed 6 bases and J shed 3 bases, with 18 bases lying between them.

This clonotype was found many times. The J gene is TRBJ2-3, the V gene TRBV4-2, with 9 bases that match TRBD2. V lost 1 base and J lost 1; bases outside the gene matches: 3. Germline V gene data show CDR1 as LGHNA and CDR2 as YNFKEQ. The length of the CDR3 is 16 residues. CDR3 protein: CASSQGAGGRTDTQYF. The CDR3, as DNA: TGTGCCAGCAGCCAAGGGGCGGGGGGGCGCACAGATACGCAGTATTTT.

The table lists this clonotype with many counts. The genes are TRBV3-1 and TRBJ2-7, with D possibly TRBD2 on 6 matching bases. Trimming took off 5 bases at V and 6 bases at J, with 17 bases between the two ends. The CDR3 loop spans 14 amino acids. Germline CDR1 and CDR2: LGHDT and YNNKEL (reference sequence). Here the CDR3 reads CASSAGLSSTEQYF. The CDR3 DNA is TGTGCCAGCAGCGCGGGACTCTCCTCCACCGAGCAGTACTTC.

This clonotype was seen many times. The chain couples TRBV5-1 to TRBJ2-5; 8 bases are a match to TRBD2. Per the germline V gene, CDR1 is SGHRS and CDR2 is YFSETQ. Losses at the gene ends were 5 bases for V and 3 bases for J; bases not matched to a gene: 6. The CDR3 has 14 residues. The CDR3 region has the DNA TGCGCCAGCAGAATCCGTAGCGGGGAAGAGACCCAGTACTTC. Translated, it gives CASRIRSGEETQYF. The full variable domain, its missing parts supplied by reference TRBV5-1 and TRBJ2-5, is KAGVTQTPRYLIKTRGQQVTLSCSPISGHRSVSWYQQTPGQGLQFLFEYFSETQRNKGNFPGRFSGRQFSNSRSEMNVSTLELGDSALYLCASRIRSGEETQYFGPGTRLLVL.

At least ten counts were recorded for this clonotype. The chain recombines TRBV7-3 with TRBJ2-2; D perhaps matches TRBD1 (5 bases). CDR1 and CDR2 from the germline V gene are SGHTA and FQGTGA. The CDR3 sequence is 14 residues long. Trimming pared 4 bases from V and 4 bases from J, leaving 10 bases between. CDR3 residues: CASSSTRATGELFF. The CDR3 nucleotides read TGTGCCAGCAGCTCTACCAGGGCCACCGGGGAGCTGTTTTTT.

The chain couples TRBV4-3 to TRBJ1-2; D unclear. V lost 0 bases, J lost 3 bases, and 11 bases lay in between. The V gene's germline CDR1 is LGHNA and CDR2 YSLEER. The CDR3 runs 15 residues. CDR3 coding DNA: TGCGCCAGCAGCCAAGACACGTCTCTCTACTATGGCTACACCTTC. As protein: CASSQDTSLYYGYTF.

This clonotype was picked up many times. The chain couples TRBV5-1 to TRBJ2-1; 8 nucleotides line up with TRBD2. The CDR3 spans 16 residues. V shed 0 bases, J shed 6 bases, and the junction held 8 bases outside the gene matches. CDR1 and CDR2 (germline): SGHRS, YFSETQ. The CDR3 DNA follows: TGCGCCAGCAGCTTGGTTGCGGGAGGTCCCAGCAATGAGCAGTTCTTC. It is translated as CASSLVAGGPSNEQFF.

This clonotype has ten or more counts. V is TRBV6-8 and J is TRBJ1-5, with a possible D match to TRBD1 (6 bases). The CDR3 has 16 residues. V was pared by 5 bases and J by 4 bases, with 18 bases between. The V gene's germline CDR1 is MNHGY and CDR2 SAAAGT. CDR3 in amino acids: CASSRGRGARNQPQHF. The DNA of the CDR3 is TGTGCCAGCAGTAGAGGGAGGGGGGCGCGGAATCAGCCCCAGCATTTT.

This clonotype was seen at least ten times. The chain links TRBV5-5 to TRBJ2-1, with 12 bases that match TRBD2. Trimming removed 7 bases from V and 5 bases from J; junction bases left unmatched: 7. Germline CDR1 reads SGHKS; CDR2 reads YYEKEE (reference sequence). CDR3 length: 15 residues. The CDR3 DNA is TGTGCCAGCGCCCTGACTAGCGGGGGAGACAATGAGCAGTTCTTC. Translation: CASALTSGGDNEQFF.

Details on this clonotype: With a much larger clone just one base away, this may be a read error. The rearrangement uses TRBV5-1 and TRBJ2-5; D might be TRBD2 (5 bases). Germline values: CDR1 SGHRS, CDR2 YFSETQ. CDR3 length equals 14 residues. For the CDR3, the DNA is TGCGCCAGCAGCTTGGCGGGGAGTGAAGAGTCCCAGTACTTC. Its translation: CASSLAGSEESQYF. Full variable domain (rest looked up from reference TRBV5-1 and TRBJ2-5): KAGVTQTPRYLIKTRGQQVTLSCSPISGHRSVSWYQQTPGQGLQFLFEYFSETQRNKGNFPGRFSGRQFSNSRSEMNVSTLELGDSALYLCASSLAGSEESQYFGPGTRLLVL.

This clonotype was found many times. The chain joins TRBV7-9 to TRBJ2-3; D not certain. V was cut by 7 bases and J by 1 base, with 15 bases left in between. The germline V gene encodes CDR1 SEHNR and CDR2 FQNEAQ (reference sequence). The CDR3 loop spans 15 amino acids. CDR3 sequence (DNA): TGTGCCAGCACCGAAGGCCAATGGGGCACAGATACGCAGTATTTT. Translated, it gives CASTEGQWGTDTQYF. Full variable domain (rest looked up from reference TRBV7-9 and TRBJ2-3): DTGVSQNPRHKITKRGQNVTFRCDPISEHNRLYWYRQTLGQGPEFLTYFQNEAQLEKSRLLSDRFSAERPKGSFSTLEIQRTEQGDSAMYLCASTEGQWGTDTQYFGPGTRLTVL.

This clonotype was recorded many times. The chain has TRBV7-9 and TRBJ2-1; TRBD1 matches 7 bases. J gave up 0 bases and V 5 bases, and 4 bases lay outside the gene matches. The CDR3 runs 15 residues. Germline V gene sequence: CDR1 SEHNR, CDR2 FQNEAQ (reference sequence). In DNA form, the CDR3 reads TGTGCCAGCAGCCGACGACAGGGCTCCTACAATGAGCAGTTCTTC. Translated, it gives CASSRRQGSYNEQFF.

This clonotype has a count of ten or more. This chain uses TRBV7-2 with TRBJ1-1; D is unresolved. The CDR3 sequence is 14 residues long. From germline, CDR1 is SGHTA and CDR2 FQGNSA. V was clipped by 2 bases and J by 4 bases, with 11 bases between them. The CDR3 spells CASSLRRRGTEAFF. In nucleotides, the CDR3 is TGTGCCAGCAGCTTACGCCGCCGGGGCACTGAAGCTTTCTTT.

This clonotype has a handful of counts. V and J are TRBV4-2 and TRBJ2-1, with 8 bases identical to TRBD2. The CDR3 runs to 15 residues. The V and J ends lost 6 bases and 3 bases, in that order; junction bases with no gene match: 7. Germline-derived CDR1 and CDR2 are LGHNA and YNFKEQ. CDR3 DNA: TGTGCCAGCAGGCCAACCGGGACTAGCTACAATGAGCAGTTCTTC. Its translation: CASRPTGTSYNEQFF.

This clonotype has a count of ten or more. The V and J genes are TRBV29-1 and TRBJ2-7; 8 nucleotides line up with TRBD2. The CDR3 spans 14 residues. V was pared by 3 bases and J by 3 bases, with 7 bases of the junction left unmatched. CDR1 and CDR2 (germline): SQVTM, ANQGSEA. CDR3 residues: CSVETGLADYEQYF. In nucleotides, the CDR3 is TGCAGCGTTGAGACAGGACTAGCAGACTACGAGCAGTACTTC.

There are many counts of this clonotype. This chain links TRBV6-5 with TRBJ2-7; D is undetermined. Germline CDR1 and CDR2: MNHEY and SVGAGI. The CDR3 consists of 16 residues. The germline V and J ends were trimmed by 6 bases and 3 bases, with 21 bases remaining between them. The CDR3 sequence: CASSTPDGATNYEQYF. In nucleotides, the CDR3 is TGTGCCAGCAGCACACCCGACGGAGCGACCAACTACGAGCAGTACTTC.

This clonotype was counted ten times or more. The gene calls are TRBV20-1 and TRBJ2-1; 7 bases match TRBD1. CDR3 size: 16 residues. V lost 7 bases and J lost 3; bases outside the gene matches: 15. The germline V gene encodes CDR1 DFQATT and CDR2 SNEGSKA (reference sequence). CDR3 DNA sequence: TGCAGTGTTCCAAAGCACCCGGGGACAGTCTACAATGAGCAGTTCTTC. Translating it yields CSVPKHPGTVYNEQFF.

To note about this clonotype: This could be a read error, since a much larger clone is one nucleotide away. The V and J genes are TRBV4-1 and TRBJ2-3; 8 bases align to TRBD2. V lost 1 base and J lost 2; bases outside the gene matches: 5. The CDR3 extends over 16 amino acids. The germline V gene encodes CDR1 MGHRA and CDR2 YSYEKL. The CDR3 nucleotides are TGCGCCAGCAGCCAAGGTGCGGGAGGTATCACAGATACGCAGTATTTT. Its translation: CASSQGAGGITDTQYF.

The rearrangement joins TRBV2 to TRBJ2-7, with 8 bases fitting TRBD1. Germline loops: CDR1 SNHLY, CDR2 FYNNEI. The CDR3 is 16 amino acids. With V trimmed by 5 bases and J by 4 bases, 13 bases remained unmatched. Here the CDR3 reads CASSRPGQGHTYEQYF. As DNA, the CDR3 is TGTGCCAGCAGTCGCCCCGGACAGGGCCATACTTACGAGCAGTACTTC.

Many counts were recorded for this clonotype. The CDR3 region has the DNA TGTGCCAGCAGGCGAACAGGGGGAGAGGCAGATACGCAGTATTTT. Protein: CASRRTGGEADTQYF. The rearrangement joins TRBV12-3 or TRBV12-4 to TRBJ2-3; 8 bases agree with TRBD1. The CDR3 has 15 residues. J lost 4 bases, V lost 6 bases, and 9 bases had no gene match.

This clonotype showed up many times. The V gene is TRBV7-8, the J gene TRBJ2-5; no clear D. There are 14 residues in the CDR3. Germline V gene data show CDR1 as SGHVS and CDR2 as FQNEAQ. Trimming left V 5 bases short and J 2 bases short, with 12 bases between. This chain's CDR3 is CASSTPPRQETQYF. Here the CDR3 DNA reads TGTGCCAGCAGCACCCCTCCTAGACAAGAGACCCAGTACTTC.

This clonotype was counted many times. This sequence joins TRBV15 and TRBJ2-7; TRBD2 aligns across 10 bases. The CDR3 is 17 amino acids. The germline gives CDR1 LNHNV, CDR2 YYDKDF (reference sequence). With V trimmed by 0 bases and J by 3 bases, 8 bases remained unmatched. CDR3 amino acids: CATSRDFASGGNYEQYF. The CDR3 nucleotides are TGTGCCACCAGCAGAGATTTTGCTAGCGGGGGTAACTACGAGCAGTACTTC.